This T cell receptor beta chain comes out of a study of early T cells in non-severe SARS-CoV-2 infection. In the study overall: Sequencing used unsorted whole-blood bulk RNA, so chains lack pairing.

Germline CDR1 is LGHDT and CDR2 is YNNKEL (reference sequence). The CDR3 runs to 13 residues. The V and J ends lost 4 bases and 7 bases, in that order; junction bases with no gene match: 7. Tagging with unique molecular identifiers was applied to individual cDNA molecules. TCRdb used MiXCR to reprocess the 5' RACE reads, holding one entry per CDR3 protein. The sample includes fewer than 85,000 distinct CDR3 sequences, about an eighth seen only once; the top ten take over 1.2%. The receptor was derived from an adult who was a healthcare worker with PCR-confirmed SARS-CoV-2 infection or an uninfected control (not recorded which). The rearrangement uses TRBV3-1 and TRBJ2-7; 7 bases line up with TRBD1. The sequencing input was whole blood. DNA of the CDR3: TGTGCCAGCAGCCTCCACAGGGGAAAAGAGCAGTACTTC. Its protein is CASSLHRGKEQYF.